This entry concerns a single T cell receptor beta chain. Its specificity is not known. The V end was cut by 2 bases, the J end by 1 base, with 17 bases between. CDR3 length: 16 residues. Looked up from germline, CDR1 is DFQATT and CDR2 is SNEGSKA (reference sequence). The data belong to a study of CD8 T cells in ankylosing spondylitis. Broader study findings: Seemingly distinctive of ankylosing spondylitis blood was a TCR beta motif formed by eight highly homologous variants. Reportedly, significant enrichment of disease-linked clones occurred in matched ankylosing spondylitis synovial fluid.

Each CDR3 protein gets one entry after TCRdb re-called the 5' RACE reads with MiXCR. The profile covers about 220,000 distinct CDR3 sequences, with 6% to 8% appearing a single time and about 14% taken by the ten largest. V gene TRBV20-1 combines with J gene TRBJ1-1; the D gene is possibly TRBD1 (6 bases). The TCR originated in a male donor with ankylosing spondylitis. The sequenced sample was blood, either unsorted or a sorted T cell fraction (not recorded which). The CDR3 spells CSARNKGEVWNTEAFF. For the CDR3, the DNA is TGCAGTGCTAGAAACAAGGGGGAGGTATGGAACACTGAAGCTTTCTTT.